The rows below give T cell receptor beta chains drawn from one sample of a study of cytomegalovirus exposure and HLA in healthy donors. Clones were read by immunoSEQ multiplex PCR, and TCRdb kept only the in-frame ones, dropping some. The table has 150,000 to 200,000 clones, approximately 86% seen once. Source material: PBMCs. These receptors originate from a boy aged 2 to 9 in good health and CMV-seronegative. CDR3s include the opening cysteine and the closing phenylalanine or tryptophan. Each record gives: V gene, clone size, J gene, D gene, CDR3 protein, CDR3 DNA. A D gene is named only where the DNA matches it firmly. Size is stated for part of the rows, as once, few or many counts, or as a class when the clone is expanded.

TRBV7-9	.	TRBJ1-1	.	CASSLQNTEAFF	TGTGCCAGCAGCTTACAAAACACTGAAGCTTTCTTT
TRBV7-9	.	TRBJ2-7	.	CASSSPGGSSYEQYF	TGTGCCAGCAGCTCCCCCGGCGGTAGCTCCTACGAGCAGTACTTC
TRBV6-1	.	TRBJ2-3	.	CASSDEGTDTQYF	TGTGCCAGCAGTGATGAGGGCACAGATACGCAGTATTTT
TRBV27	.	TRBJ1-5	TRBD1	CASSLRTGGNQPQHF	TGTGCCAGCAGTCTGAGGACAGGGGGGAATCAGCCCCAGCATTTT
TRBV6-5	few	TRBJ1-1	TRBD1	CASSYSTGVTEAFF	TGTGCCAGCAGTTACTCGACAGGGGTCACTGAAGCTTTCTTT
TRBV7-3	.	TRBJ1-1	.	CASSRPGGGARGGTEAFF	TGTGCCAGCAGCCGCCCCGGGGGGGGCGCACGTGGTGGTACTGAAGCTTTCTTT
TRBV6-6	.	TRBJ1-4	.	CASSLDREKLFF	TGTGCCAGCAGCCTAGACAGAGAAAAACTGTTTTTT
TRBV2	.	TRBJ1-1	.	CASSVDKTMNTEAFF	TGTGCCAGCAGTGTGGACAAAACCATGAACACTGAAGCTTTCTTT
TRBV30	.	TRBJ2-7	TRBD1	CACPGQGTYEQYF	TGTGCCTGCCCCGGACAGGGCACCTACGAGCAGTACTTC
TRBV5-1	.	TRBJ2-5	.	CASSYDTSQETQYF	TGCGCCAGCAGCTACGACACGTCGCAAGAGACCCAGTACTTC
TRBV29-1	.	TRBJ2-1	TRBD1	CSVEDIQGASNEQFF	TGCAGCGTTGAAGATATACAGGGGGCCAGCAATGAGCAGTTCTTC
TRBV6-6	.	TRBJ1-6	TRBD1	CASSQQGADNSPLHF	TGTGCCAGCAGCCAACAGGGGGCAGATAATTCACCCCTCCACTTT
TRBV30	.	TRBJ2-7	.	CAWSGPPAGYEQYF	TGTGCCTGGAGTGGCCCCCCCGCGGGGTACGAGCAGTACTTC
TRBV7-3	once	TRBJ1-1	.	CASSASSGEAFF	TGTGCCAGCAGCGCCTCATCGGGGGAAGCTTTCTTT
TRBV10-3	.	TRBJ1-1	.	CAISEGGDTEAFF	TGTGCCATCAGTGAGGGGGGGGACACTGAAGCTTTCTTT
TRBV11-2	once	TRBJ2-3	TRBD1	CASSLGQVTDTQYF	TGTGCCAGCAGCCTGGGACAGGTTACAGATACGCAGTATTTT
TRBV5-1	.	TRBJ2-7	TRBD1	CASSLDRGYYEQYF	TGCGCCAGCAGCTTGGACAGGGGCTACTACGAGCAGTACTTC
TRBV5-4	few	TRBJ2-7	TRBD2	CASSPPGREAREQYF	TGTGCCAGCAGCCCCCCGGGGCGGGAGGCTCGCGAGCAGTACTTC
TRBV28	once	TRBJ2-7	TRBD2	CASSLSRGAGGAYEQYF	TGTGCCAGCAGTTTATCGAGGGGAGCGGGAGGGGCCTACGAGCAGTACTTC
TRBV7-2	.	TRBJ1-1	.	CASSFLIVGQRNTEAFF	TGTGCCAGCAGCTTTTTAATAGTTGGACAGAGGAACACTGAAGCTTTCTTT
TRBV5-4	.	TRBJ2-3	TRBD2	CASSGGLAGSVADTQYF	TGTGCCAGCAGCGGCGGACTAGCGGGGTCGGTTGCAGATACGCAGTATTTT
TRBV1	.	TRBJ2-3	.	CTSRLVADTQYF	TGCACCAGCAGACTAGTGGCCGATACGCAGTATTTT
TRBV5-1	.	TRBJ1-2	TRBD1	CASSLDQGEDGYTF	TGCGCCAGCAGCTTGGATCAGGGGGAAGATGGCTACACCTTC
TRBV30	.	TRBJ1-2	TRBD1	CAWSSNRDRNYGYTF	TGTGCCTGGAGTTCAAACCGGGACAGGAACTATGGCTACACCTTC
TRBV5-1	.	TRBJ1-5	TRBD1	CASSEQGAGSNQPQHF	TGCGCCAGCAGCGAACAGGGGGCAGGGAGCAATCAGCCCCAGCATTTT
TRBV18	once	TRBJ2-7	.	CASSPETVSSYEQYF	TGTGCCAGCTCCCCGGAAACAGTAAGCTCCTACGAGCAGTACTTC
TRBV7-3	.	TRBJ1-1	TRBD1	CASSYQGGGGRGTEAFF	TGTGCCAGCAGCTACCAGGGGGGTGGCGGCAGGGGAACTGAAGCTTTCTTT
TRBV12-5	few	TRBJ1-1	.	CASKGLYTEAFF	TGTGCTAGTAAGGGACTTTACACTGAAGCTTTCTTT
TRBV6-4	.	TRBJ2-3	.	CASSYLEVPIDTDTQYF	TGTGCCAGCAGCTACCTCGAGGTACCCATCGATACAGATACGCAGTATTTT
TRBV27	.	TRBJ2-7	TRBD2	CASSPRPGTSGLDPTYEQYF	TGTGCCAGCAGCCCTCGTCCCGGGACTAGCGGACTTGACCCCACCTACGAGCAGTACTTC
TRBV9	.	TRBJ1-3	.	CASSRGGPGNTIYF	TGTGCCAGCAGCAGAGGGGGTCCCGGAAACACCATATATTTT
TRBV19	.	TRBJ1-2	.	CASSIHPRGTRPVNYGYTF	TGTGCCAGTAGTATCCACCCAAGGGGGACACGGCCCGTGAACTATGGCTACACCTTC
TRBV7-9	once	TRBJ2-5	.	CASSLGGKYQETQYF	TGTGCCAGCAGCTTAGGAGGGAAGTACCAAGAGACCCAGTACTTC
TRBV7-9	.	TRBJ2-1	.	CASERGAGHNEQFF	TGTGCCAGCGAACGGGGGGCAGGCCACAATGAGCAGTTCTTC
TRBV15	.	TRBJ1-2	.	CATSSARSGYGYTF	TGTGCCACCAGCAGCGCTAGGAGCGGCTATGGCTACACCTTC
TRBV5-1	.	TRBJ1-5	.	CASSLSKGDQPQHF	TGCGCCAGCAGCTTGAGTAAGGGGGACCAGCCCCAGCATTTT
TRBV2	.	TRBJ1-5	.	CASSERENQPQHF	TGTGCCAGCAGTGAAAGAGAAAATCAGCCCCAGCATTTT
TRBV7-9	.	TRBJ1-2	.	CASSDGNYGYTF	TGTGCCAGCAGTGACGGGAACTATGGCTACACCTTC
TRBV7-3	.	TRBJ2-7	.	CASSLFPSLASYEQYF	TGTGCCAGCAGCTTATTCCCGTCTTTAGCTAGCTACGAGCAGTACTTC
TRBV29-1	.	TRBJ2-3	.	CSVSSSSTDTQYF	TGCAGCGTTTCTTCTTCTAGCACAGATACGCAGTATTTT
TRBV18	.	TRBJ1-2	.	CASSTGTLLDYGYTF	TGTGCCAGCTCGACCGGGACACTTCTCGACTATGGCTACACCTTC
TRBV7-9	.	TRBJ1-1	TRBD1	CASSPTGGWNTEAFF	TGTGCCAGCAGCCCGACAGGGGGATGGAACACTGAAGCTTTCTTT
TRBV7-9	.	TRBJ1-1	.	CASSSEGGGTEAFF	TGTGCCAGCAGCTCCGAAGGAGGAGGGACTGAAGCTTTCTTT
TRBV6-1	.	TRBJ2-1	TRBD2	CASSDGAGGSYNEQFF	TGTGCCAGCAGTGATGGCGCGGGGGGCTCCTACAATGAGCAGTTCTTC
TRBV30	once	TRBJ1-1	.	CAWSPRVGTEAFF	TGTGCCTGGAGTCCACGGGTAGGCACTGAAGCTTTCTTT
TRBV15	.	TRBJ2-5	.	CATSSAAGLLQETQYF	TGTGCCACCAGCTCCGCGGCAGGACTCCTCCAAGAGACCCAGTACTTC
TRBV5-1	.	TRBJ1-2	.	CASSSSPGVTYGYTF	TGCGCCAGCAGCTCATCACCAGGGGTTACCTATGGCTACACCTTC
TRBV7-9	.	TRBJ1-1	.	CSSSRKQFDGNVAFF	TGTTCCAGCAGCCGAAAACAATTCGACGGGAATGTGGCTTTCTTT
TRBV10-3	.	TRBJ2-1	TRBD2	CATGLASGVNEQFF	TGTGCCACCGGCTTGGCTAGCGGGGTCAATGAGCAGTTCTTC
TRBV6-1	.	TRBJ2-7	TRBD2	CAATLGGSGGYEQYF	TGTGCAGCAACGCTGGGCGGTAGCGGGGGTTACGAGCAGTACTTC
TRBV14	.	TRBJ2-7	.	CASSQTLIRGHEQYF	TGTGCCAGCAGCCAAACTCTAATCCGAGGCCACGAGCAGTACTTC
TRBV12-5	.	TRBJ2-1	.	CASGLVVGTGSEGNEQFF	TGTGCTAGTGGTTTGGTAGTAGGAACGGGGTCGGAAGGCAATGAGCAGTTCTTC
TRBV9	.	TRBJ2-1	TRBD2	CASSQVGTNNEQFF	TGTGCCAGCAGCCAGGTGGGGACTAACAATGAGCAGTTCTTC
TRBV4-1	few	TRBJ1-2	.	CASSAFSNYGYTF	TGCGCCAGCAGCGCGTTTTCGAACTATGGCTACACCTTC
TRBV6-5	.	TRBJ1-1	.	CASSYSIPGVVTEAFF	TGTGCCAGCAGTTACTCGATTCCAGGGGTGGTCACTGAAGCTTTCTTT
TRBV18	.	TRBJ2-2	TRBD2	CASSPPGLAGGNTGELFF	TGTGCCAGCTCACCACCGGGACTAGCGGGAGGGAACACCGGGGAGCTGTTTTTT
TRBV14	.	TRBJ2-4	TRBD1	CASSQGRTGGGISKNIQYF	TGTGCCAGCAGCCAAGGCCGGACAGGGGGTGGTATTAGCAAAAACATTCAGTACTTC
TRBV6-5	few	TRBJ2-6	.	CASSLLGLGANVLTF	TGTGCCAGCAGCTTACTAGGCCTCGGGGCCAACGTCCTGACTTTC
TRBV9	.	TRBJ2-5	TRBD1	CASSVGGTEETQYF	TGTGCCAGCAGCGTAGGGGGGACAGAAGAGACCCAGTACTTC
TRBV30	.	TRBJ2-1	.	CAWSVLGNEQFF	TGTGCCTGGAGTGTACTCGGTAATGAGCAGTTCTTC